The T cell receptor beta chain under discussion was sequenced for a study of blood T cell repertoires in COVID-19 (TCRdb year 2020). Looking at the study overall: Samples covering the acute and convalescent phases of COVID-19 were provided by collaborators in the United States, Italy and Spain. The material from the prospective study consisted of cDNA or gDNA derived from T cells, B-cell-depleted T cells, or PBMCs. Subjects who had been exposed to COVID-19, were actively infected with it, or had recovered from it provided the deeply sampled blood TCRbeta repertoires that made up the dataset. The repertoires were made available in a free public database intended to serve as a resource for research on the immune response to SARS-CoV-2. Samples were obtained from the ongoing ImmuneRACE study (first 160 participants) and from 1,200 or so subjects provided by 6 global collaborators. Sample metadata almost always included a de-identified subject ID, COVID-19 status, age in years and sex. Where available, HLA class I and class II types were taken from metadata supplied by the sample provider and were not determined by assay-based typing. Study-level results and caveats: Clinical and demographic metadata were provided uncurated, with the amount varying by source and participant.

TCRbeta CDR3 regions were amplified from genomic DNA using the immunoSEQ Assay, a bias-controlled multiplex PCR. The paper's processing steps were these. The number of nucleated cells in each sample was estimated by amplification of reference gene primers within the assay. Sequence reads were collapsed and filtered to measure the absolute abundance of every unique TCRbeta CDR3 rearrangement. For each sample, productive Simpson clonality was calculated by taking the square root of Simpson's diversity index across productive rearrangements. TCRdb's version of the immuneACCESS table is confined to in-frame rearrangements and falls short of the full clone set. An unresolved V gene accounts for under half of the shortfall where checked; the remainder is of unknown origin. Clone size and the V and J calls come from that table; the DNA yielded D and trimming. The sample table lists about 54,000 clones, roughly 87% of them with a count of one. In total, the top ten clones hold about 2% of the sample.

Clipping removes 5 bases from V and 2 bases from J, with 8 as the unmatched junction base count. Taken from cysteine to phenylalanine, the CDR3 has 15 residues. Just CDR3 DNA is preserved here, 45 bases in frame from base 1. CDR1 and CDR2, per the germline V gene (reference sequence), are SGHNT and YYREEE. Remarks on this clone: There is no known antigen for this receptor. It has no much larger one-base neighbor in the sample; base qualities were not kept.

The collaborating institutions used their own protocols to collect whole blood in K2EDTA tubes. For TCRbeta analysis, collaborators shipped samples as frozen whole blood, isolated PBMCs, or DNA extracted from either of those sample types. The sequenced sample consisted of peripheral blood. The receptor was isolated from a woman in her sixties with acute or convalescent COVID-19. The chain is encoded by TRBV5-4 joined to TRBJ1-2, and 8 bases in between align with TRBD1. The nucleotides read TGTGCCAGCAGTACGGTCAGGGGGCAGAACTATGGCTACACCTTC. It codes for CASSTVRGQNYGYTF.